The 9 T cell receptor beta chains reported below all come from one sample, sequenced in a study of shared clonotypes between healthy human individuals. This table comes from immunoSEQ multiplex PCR, and its TCRdb copy is limited to in-frame clones, with some not included. The table shows approximately 1.4 million clones, with approximately 98% occurring only once. Sequencing input: naive CD4+ T cells sorted from blood. The subset: CD45RA+ positively selected. These receptor sequences come from a man aged 25-45 years in good health.

The chain recombines TRBV28 with TRBJ2-1, with TRBD2 matching over 8 bases. CDR1 is MDHEN, CDR2 SYDVKM, per germline. The CDR3 consists of 11 residues. V trimming: 6 bases; J trimming: 15 bases; junction bases outside the gene matches: 7. CDR3 residues: CASSPGGVAFF. The CDR3 coding sequence is TGTGCCAGCAGCCCCGGGGGGGTCGCGTTCTTC.

The V gene is TRBV27, the J gene TRBJ1-5; the D gene is possibly TRBD1 (5 bases). The CDR3 is made up of 16 amino acids. V lost 5 bases to trimming and J lost 11 bases, with 25 bases between them. Germline V gives CDR1 MNHEY, CDR2 SMNVEV (reference sequence). The CDR3 region has the DNA TGTGCCAGCAGTCCTCAAGCCGGGACGCAGCCCCTAACCCAGCATTTT. Protein sequence: CASSPQAGTQPLTQHF.

The J gene is TRBJ2-1, the V gene TRBV7-2; TRBD2 is a possible D gene (5 bases). V was shortened by 1 base and J by 12 bases, with 13 bases between the two germline ends. Germline CDR1 reads SGHTA; CDR2 reads FQGNSA. This CDR3 has 13 amino acids. The CDR3 sequence is CASSLGESSRQFF. CDR3 bases: TGTGCCAGCAGCTTAGGGGAGTCGAGCAGGCAGTTCTTC.

The chain is built from TRBV29-1 and TRBJ2-7, with D uncertain. The V gene's germline CDR1 is SQVTM and CDR2 ANQGSEA. Trimming cost V 1 base and J 6 bases, with 10 bases left between them. CDR3 length: 12 amino acids. CDR3 coding DNA: TGCAGCGTTGAAGGACCAGCTAGCGAGCAGTACTTC. It translates to CSVEGPASEQYF.

V and J are TRBV5-1 and TRBJ2-2, with 9 nucleotides matching TRBD2. After removal of 4 bases from V and 1 base from J, the junction contained 8 bases not matched to a gene. Per the germline V gene, CDR1 is SGHRS and CDR2 is YFSETQ. This CDR3 is built from 17 residues. This chain's CDR3 is CASSPRSGSLNTGELFF. The DNA for the CDR3 is TGCGCCAGCAGCCCCCGTAGCGGGAGTTTGAACACCGGGGAGCTGTTTTTT. Using reference TRBV5-1 and TRBJ2-2 for the parts outside the CDR3, the full variable domain is KAGVTQTPRYLIKTRGQQVTLSCSPISGHRSVSWYQQTPGQGLQFLFEYFSETQRNKGNFPGRFSGRQFSNSRSEMNVSTLELGDSALYLCASSPRSGSLNTGELFFGEGSRLTVL.

This chain links TRBV29-1 with TRBJ1-1; TRBD1 aligns across 7 bases. This CDR3 has 13 residues. CDR1 SQVTM and CDR2 ANQGSEA come from the germline V gene. J lost 1 base, V lost 7 bases, and 6 bases had no gene match. The CDR3 loop reads CSAPGQTNTEAFF. CDR3 sequence (DNA): TGCAGCGCCCCGGGACAGACGAACACTGAAGCTTTCTTT. The full variable domain, completed using reference TRBV29-1 and TRBJ1-1, is SAVISQKPSRDICQRGTSLTIQCQVDSQVTMMFWYRQQPGQSLTLIATANQGSEATYESGFVIDKFPISRPNLTFSTLTVSNMSPEDSSIYLCSAPGQTNTEAFFGQGTRLTVV.

The chain combines TRBV19 with TRBJ2-7; 7 positions match TRBD1. Trimming cost V 4 bases and J 4 bases; bases outside gene matches: 10. The CDR3 loop spans 15 amino acids. Germline-derived CDR1 and CDR2 are LNHDA and SQIVND (reference sequence). CDR3 coding DNA: TGTGCCAGTAGTAGGATGACAGGGCTGCGGTACGAGCAGTACTTC. It yields the protein CASSRMTGLRYEQYF.

This chain joins TRBV2 and TRBJ2-1, with D unclear. The CDR3 has 15 amino acids. The V end was cut by 7 bases, the J end by 0 bases, with 13 bases between. Per germline, CDR1 SNHLY and CDR2 FYNNEI. CDR3 loop: CASTRGSSSYNEQFF. The CDR3 DNA reads as TGTGCCAGCACCCGCGGATCGAGCTCCTACAATGAGCAGTTCTTC.

This clone occurred once. The V and J genes are TRBV2 and TRBJ1-1; 7 bases map to TRBD1. The V segment lost 5 bases and the J segment 6 bases; nucleotides outside the gene matches: 6. The CDR3 totals 13 residues. Germline V gene lookup returns CDR1 SNHLY and CDR2 FYNNEI. Here the CDR3 DNA reads TGTGCCAGCAGTACAAGACAGGGTTCTGAAGCTTTCTTT. Its translation: CASSTRQGSEAFF.